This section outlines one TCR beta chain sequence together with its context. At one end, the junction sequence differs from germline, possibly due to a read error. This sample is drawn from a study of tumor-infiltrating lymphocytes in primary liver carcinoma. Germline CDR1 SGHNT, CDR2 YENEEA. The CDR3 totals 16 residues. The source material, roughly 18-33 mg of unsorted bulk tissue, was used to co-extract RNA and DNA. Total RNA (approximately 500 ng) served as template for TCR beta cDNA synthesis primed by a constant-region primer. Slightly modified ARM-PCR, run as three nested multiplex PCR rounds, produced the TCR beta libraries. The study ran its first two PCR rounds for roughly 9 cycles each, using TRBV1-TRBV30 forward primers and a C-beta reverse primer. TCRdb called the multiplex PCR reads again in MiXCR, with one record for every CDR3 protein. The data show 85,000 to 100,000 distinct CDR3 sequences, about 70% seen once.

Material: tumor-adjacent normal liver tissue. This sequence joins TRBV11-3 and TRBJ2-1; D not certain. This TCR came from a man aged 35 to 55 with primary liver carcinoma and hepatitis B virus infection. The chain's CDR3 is CASSLGGLGPYDEQFF. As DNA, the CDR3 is TGTGCCAGCAGCTTAGGTGGGCTTGGTCCGTACGATGAACAGTTCTTC.